Shown below are 14 T cell receptor beta chains from a single sample sequenced in a study of blood T cell repertoires in COVID-19. Method: immunoSEQ multiplex PCR; TCRdb's copy keeps in-frame clones and lacks some. The sample includes some 300,000 clones, almost 90% seen only once; the top ten take more than 0.85%. The sample consisted of peripheral blood. The receptor set was obtained from a woman aged 35 to 49 with COVID-19, enrolled during active disease.

This chain links TRBV27 with TRBJ2-5; a weak D match, TRBD1 (5 bases). The V and J ends lost 5 bases and 5 bases respectively, with 21 bases between them. CDR1 and CDR2 from the germline V gene are MNHEY and SMNVEV (reference sequence). CDR3 size: 16 residues. As DNA, the CDR3 is TGTGCCAGCAGTGCAGGGTCAGCGCCCGGGCTGGAGACCCAGTACTTC. Translating it yields CASSAGSAPGLETQYF.

The rearrangement uses TRBV5-6 and TRBJ2-1, with 7 bases fitting TRBD2. Germline V gene lookup returns CDR1 SGHDT and CDR2 YYEEEE. This CDR3 comprises 13 residues. The trim removed 5 bases at V and 6 bases at J, leaving 5 bases unmatched. CDR3 coding DNA: TGTGCCAGCAGTCCTACTAGCGTCAATGAGCAGTTCTTC. Translated, it gives CASSPTSVNEQFF. Full variable domain (missing parts from reference TRBV5-6 and TRBJ2-1): DAGVTQSPTHLIKTRGQQVTLRCSPKSGHDTVSWYQQALGQGPQFIFQYYEEEERQRGNFPDRFSGHQFPNYSSELNVNALLLGDSALYLCASSPTSVNEQFFGPGTRLTVL.

V usage is TRBV5-1 and J usage is TRBJ2-2; 10 bases are shared with TRBD2. The CDR3 is 16 residues long. CDR1 and CDR2 from the germline V gene are SGHRS and YFSETQ. The junction had 7 bases not matched to a gene; V was cut back by 2 bases and J by 6 bases. CDR3 amino acids: CASSFLAGGAAGELFF. In DNA, the CDR3 is TGCGCCAGCAGCTTCTTAGCGGGGGGTGCCGCCGGGGAGCTGTTTTTT.

The J gene is TRBJ2-7, the V gene TRBV19; D is possibly TRBD1 (6 bases). The length of the CDR3 is 13 residues. Germline values: CDR1 LNHDA, CDR2 SQIVND (reference sequence). V dropped 4 bases and J dropped 6 bases, with 13 bases sitting between them. DNA of the CDR3: TGTGCCAGTAGTACGAACAGGGAAAGCGAGCAGTACTTC. Translated: CASSTNRESEQYF.

The chain carries TRBV9 and TRBJ2-7; 8 bases fit TRBD2. CDR3 length: 14 amino acids. V lost 0 bases and J lost 2; bases outside the gene matches: 1. Per the germline V gene, CDR1 is SGDLS and CDR2 is YYNGEE. In DNA form, the CDR3 reads TGTGCCAGCAGCGTAGAAGCGGGAGCCTACGAGCAGTACTTC. Protein: CASSVEAGAYEQYF.

This sequence joins TRBV30 and TRBJ2-1; 7 bases are shared with TRBD2. The V segment lost 5 bases and the J segment 8 bases; nucleotides outside the gene matches: 9. Germline lookup yields CDR1 GTSNPN and CDR2 SVGIG (reference sequence). This CDR3 is 13 amino acids long. CDR3 DNA sequence: TGTGCCTGGGGATCACTAGCGTTGTATGAGCAGTTCTTC. Amino acid sequence: CAWGSLALYEQFF.

V is TRBV5-1 and J is TRBJ1-4, with D perhaps TRBD1 (6 bases). Germline CDR1 and CDR2: SGHRS and YFSETQ. V was pared by 1 base and J by 2 bases, with 9 bases between. The CDR3 has 15 amino acids. The CDR3 DNA follows: TGCGCCAGCAGCTTGTTGGGACACACTAATGAAAAACTGTTTTTT. Translated: CASSLLGHTNEKLFF.

V usage is TRBV19 and J usage is TRBJ2-5; 13 bases match TRBD2. V lost 3 bases to trimming and J lost 4 bases; unmatched junction nucleotides: 5. The CDR3 is 16 residues long. Looked up from germline, CDR1 is LNHDA and CDR2 is SQIVND (reference sequence). CDR3 coding DNA: TGTGCCAGTAGTATTGGGACTAGCGGGAAGAGAGAGACCCAGTACTTC. Residues: CASSIGTSGKRETQYF.

This clone has a single count. The CDR3 here is CSVERQGWSTDTQYF. The CDR3, as DNA: TGCAGCGTTGAGAGACAGGGTTGGAGCACAGATACGCAGTATTTT. The chain links TRBV29-1 to TRBJ2-3; 7 bases line up with TRBD1. The ends lost 3 bases at V and 0 bases at J; junction bases unmatched: 6. In germline, CDR1 is SQVTM, CDR2 ANQGSEA. CDR3 length: 15 amino acids.

This chain connects TRBV2 to TRBJ2-1, with no clear D. V was cut by 7 bases and J by 4 bases, with 5 bases left in between. CDR1 is SNHLY, CDR2 FYNNEI, per germline. CDR3 size: 11 residues. In DNA form, the CDR3 reads TGTGCCAGCAAACAGTACAATGAGCAGTTCTTC. Encoded protein: CASKQYNEQFF.

The V call is TRBV28, the J call TRBJ2-7; 7 positions match TRBD1. Germline V gene sequence: CDR1 MDHEN, CDR2 SYDVKM. V lost 5 bases and J lost 2; bases outside the gene matches: 9. This CDR3 has 15 residues. CDR3 nucleotides: TGTGCCAGCAGTAGCCCGACAGGGAGTACCTACGAGCAGTACTTC. This gives the protein CASSSPTGSTYEQYF.

V is TRBV6-5 and J is TRBJ1-2; 7 nucleotides line up with TRBD1. Germline CDR1 MNHEY, CDR2 SVGAGI. V was pared by 6 bases and J by 4 bases, with 11 bases of the junction left unmatched. The CDR3 is 15 residues long. The CDR3 protein is CASSYESGTVYGYTF. The CDR3 bases are TGTGCCAGCAGCTATGAGTCCGGGACAGTCTATGGCTACACCTTC.

This clone was recorded only once. J is TRBJ1-4 and V is TRBV18; D may be TRBD1 (6 bases). The CDR3 is 13 residues long. The V gene lost 4 bases and the J gene lost 8 bases, with 11 bases spanning the gap. Per germline, CDR1 KGHSH and CDR2 LQKENI. This chain's CDR3 is CASSLQDSEKLFF. DNA for the CDR3: TGTGCCAGCTCACTCCAGGACAGCGAAAAACTGTTTTTT.

Regarding this clone: One junction end disagrees with the germline gene, perhaps due to a read error. This chain's CDR3 is CASSLTREGQKTQYF. As DNA, the CDR3 is TGTGCCAGCAGTTTAACGCGGGAGGGCCAAAAGACCCAGTACTTC. The rearrangement links TRBV27 to TRBJ2-5, with TRBD2 identical over 9 bases. Germline V gene sequence: CDR1 MNHEY, CDR2 SMNVEV (reference sequence). The CDR3 consists of 15 residues.